The sequence of this T cell receptor beta chain was determined in a study of shared clonotypes between healthy human individuals (dated by TCRdb to the early 2020s). As for the study more broadly: The cohort included a few men and a couple of women between 18 and 49 years of age. For each donor, three plates each were used for CD4 naive and CD4 memory, two plates were used for CD8 naive, and one plate was used for CD8 memory. To estimate repertoire size and how much clonotype sharing occurs between individuals, the study deeply sequenced the blood TCR repertoires of several healthy adults. Different laboratories and diverse techniques were used to prepare libraries and sequence TCR repertoires, to increase sequencing depth and limit assay-specific biases. Between about 0.85 and 9.5 billion PBMCs per donor were obtained by leukapheresis. Findings and caveats that apply to the study as a whole: Even with the large sequencing depth, rarefaction of the sorted-subset datasets indicated that sequencing was incomplete. Pairwise subsampling led to the expectation that sequencing depth would affect the degree of clonotype sharing among donors. The small number of donors limited the genetic and exposure-history diversity represented. Sampling was restricted to blood, and TCR repertoires in tissues likely differ from the TCR repertoires found in blood. Estimated clonotype richness was generally larger for naive than for memory subsets. When several donors were compared, the shared fraction of clonotypes was about 5% for naive CD4, roughly 3.4% for naive CD8, roughly 2.5% for memory CD4, and 0.35% to 0.4% for memory CD8. Compared with non-shared clonotypes, the clonotypes found in all four sorted-subset donors had higher generation probabilities.

Trimming removed 5 bases from V and 9 bases from J; the gene matches leave 5 bases unexplained. CDR1 and CDR2 were assigned from the germline V gene as SGHTA and FQGNSA. The CDR3 covers 13 residues, taking in both the cysteine and the phenylalanine. Of the read, only the CDR3 DNA is kept; its 39 bases are in frame from base 1. For the CD8 naive samples, CD45RO-negative cells were positively selected for CCR7, yielding a CD45RA+CCR7+ population from which TemRA cells were excluded. The donors were healthy, HIV-negative adults with no recently reported acute infections or vaccinations. Every donor was a Caucasian adult residing in Nashville, Tennessee, USA. Blood was obtained by leukapheresis, after which PBMCs were separated by Ficoll-Histopaque density gradient centrifugation and cryopreserved in liquid nitrogen vapor phase. Purity and quantity of every magnetically sorted T cell population were checked by analytical flow cytometry. Genomic DNA was isolated from every sorted fraction and measured by UV absorbance on a Nanodrop 2000c.

TCR CDR3 regions were amplified from genomic DNA by multiplex PCR using the deep immunoSEQ assay. For each cell subset, the extracted genomic DNA was distributed evenly across all wells of several immunoSEQ 96-well plates, and each plate served as one replicate. For sorted subsets, each replicate PCR was loaded with approximately 200 ng genomic DNA, equivalent to 30,000 or so T cell genomes. Purified libraries were quantified with a Qubit 3.0 fluorometer, sized on a Bioanalyzer 2100, and re-quantified with the KAPA Library Quantification kit. Every immunoSEQ 96-well plate was sequenced on a separate single-read 150-cycle Illumina NextSeq 550 flow cell. The authors processed their data as follows. Because only junctional sequences without quality scores were contained in the immunoSEQ output, filtering matching that applied to full-length reads could not be performed. To assign V/J genes and CDR3, sequences were annotated against IMGT germline references using PyIR, a Python wrapper for IgBLAST v1.9. Reads were filtered out if the reads had weak V/J assignments (E-value above 1e-6), no CDR3, stop codons, out-of-frame junctions, or ambiguous translated residues. A V3J clonotype was defined by an identical inferred V gene, J gene, and CDR3 amino acid sequence. Percentage overlap between repertoires was calculated by dividing the number of shared unique clonotypes by the size of the smaller repertoire. Richness of each repertoire was evaluated using RTK rarefaction, the Chao1 estimator, and Recon v2.1 estimates of unobserved clonotypes. For all TCRbeta clonotypes obtained by the gDNA method from a few donors, generation probabilities were computed with OLGA. In its TCRdb copy, this immuneACCESS table keeps in-frame sequences only and misses some clones. Where compared with another copy, unresolved V genes explain less than half of these, and the others have no known cause. V and J calls and clone size come straight from that table; D and trimming were deduced from the DNA. The sample table shows about 750,000 clones, and roughly 92% are seen once. The ten top clones hold more than 20% of the sample.

Note on this clone: What antigen it recognizes has not been identified. No base-level quality is on record; no much larger clone is a single base apart.

The sequenced sample was naive CD8+ T cells sorted from blood. This specimen's cell subset or site label, per the study, means: CD45RA+CCR7+. The sequence was collected from a man aged 25 to 45 in good health. This sequence uses TRBV7-2 and TRBJ2-1; 9 bases in the junction line up with TRBD1. The nucleotide sequence reads TGTGCCAGCAGCGTCAACAGGGGGCTTGAGCAGTTCTTC. This gives the protein CASSVNRGLEQFF.